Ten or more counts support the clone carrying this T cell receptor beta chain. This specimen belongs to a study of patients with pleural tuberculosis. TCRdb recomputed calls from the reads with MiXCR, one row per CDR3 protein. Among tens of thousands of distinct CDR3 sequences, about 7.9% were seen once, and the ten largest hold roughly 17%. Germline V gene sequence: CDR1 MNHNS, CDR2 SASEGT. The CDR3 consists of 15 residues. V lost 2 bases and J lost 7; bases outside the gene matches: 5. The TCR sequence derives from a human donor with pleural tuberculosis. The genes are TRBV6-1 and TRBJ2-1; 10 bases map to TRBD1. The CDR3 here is CASSEWGQGYNEQFF. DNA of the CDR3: TGTGCCAGCAGTGAATGGGGACAGGGGTATAATGAGCAGTTCTTC.